This T cell receptor (beta chain) was recorded in a study of T-cell reconstitution after alpha-beta-depleted transplantation in children. Germline CDR1 reads SNHLY; CDR2 reads FYNNEI. V was pared by 6 bases and J by 3 bases, with 12 bases between. There are 14 residues in the CDR3. Molecular barcoding with unique molecular identifiers was used for the TCRbeta library. In TCRdb, the PCR reads were re-called with MiXCR into one record per CDR3 protein. The top ten hold approximately 13% of the sample, which has 190,000 or so distinct CDR3 sequences, approximately 14% seen once. V gene TRBV2 combines with J gene TRBJ1-5; D gene uncertain. The receptor was derived from a human donor who donated a stem cell graft to a child with acute lymphoblastic leukemia. The specimen comprised PBMCs from the stem cell graft donor, sampled from the stem cell graft. CDR3 nucleotides: TGTGCCAGCAGCAAGACACGGAACAATCAGCCCCAGCATTTT. The encoded protein is CASSKTRNNQPQHF.